These T cell receptor beta chains were read from a single sample in a study of molecular identifiers for immune sequencing clone quantification. TCRdb analysed the PCR reads with MiXCR anew, one entry per CDR3 protein. Here the sample spans 490,000 or so distinct CDR3 sequences, over 20% being singletons. The sample taken for sequencing was naive CD8+ T cells from blood, with Jurkat cell RNA spiked in. These receptors originate from a human donor in good health. Some libraries in this study had Jurkat cell RNA spiked in. Both conserved end residues are part of each CDR3. The D gene is left open where the match is weak. Some rows have no size entry. The others give once, few or many, or a class for an expanded clone.

v_call	d_call	j_call	clone_size	cdr3_aa	cdr3_nt
TRBV29-1	-	TRBJ2-2	few	CSVRPGTGELFF	TGCAGCGTCAGGCCGGGCACCGGGGAGCTGTTTTTT
TRBV24-1	TRBD1	TRBJ2-3	-	CATSDPTSSRGRWDTQYF	TGTGCCACCAGTGATCCGACCTCATCTAGGGGGCGATGGGATACGCAGTATTTT
TRBV7-9	-	TRBJ2-7	many	CASSLGVRTYEQYF	TGTGCCAGCAGCTTGGGGGTTAGGACCTACGAGCAGTACTTC
TRBV4-3	-	TRBJ1-1	many	CASSQDRVNTEAFF	TGCGCCAGCAGCCAAGACAGAGTGAACACTGAAGCTTTCTTT
TRBV6-5	TRBD2	TRBJ2-5	-	CASSTGLAGVDRETQYF	TGTGCCAGCAGTACCGGACTAGCGGGAGTGGATCGAGAGACCCAGTACTTC
TRBV4-3	TRBD2	TRBJ2-2	few	CASSQGASGGTGELFF	TGCGCCAGCAGCCAAGGGGCTAGCGGGGGCACCGGGGAGCTGTTTTTT
TRBV5-1	TRBD2	TRBJ2-3	-	CASQPWGLAGADTQYF	TGCGCCAGTCAACCCTGGGGGCTAGCGGGAGCAGATACGCAGTATTTT
TRBV7-9	TRBD2	TRBJ2-1	few	CASSLEAGYGNEQFF	TGTGCCAGCAGCTTAGAAGCGGGGTATGGCAATGAGCAGTTCTTC
TRBV5-1	TRBD2	TRBJ2-7	-	CASSLGSAGGLYEQYF	TGCGCCAGCAGCTTGGGTTCCGCGGGGGGGCTCTACGAGCAGTACTTC
TRBV12-3/TRBV12-4	-	TRBJ2-3	many	CASSLQGTLTDTQYF	TGTGCCAGCAGTTTACAGGGCACACTCACAGATACGCAGTATTTT
TRBV6-5	TRBD2	TRBJ2-3	many	CASRKASGAITDTQYF	TGTGCCAGCAGAAAAGCTAGCGGGGCCATCACAGATACGCAGTATTTT
TRBV30	-	TRBJ2-7	-	CAWSFGGRGHEQYF	TGTGCCTGGAGTTTTGGAGGGAGGGGGCACGAGCAGTACTTC
TRBV6-2/TRBV6-3	-	TRBJ1-1	-	CASSRRNTETFF	TGTGCCAGCAGTCGACGGAACACAGAAACTTTCTTT
TRBV29-1	-	TRBJ2-7	few	CSVELVDSYEQYF	TGCAGCGTTGAGTTGGTGGATTCCTACGAGCAGTACTTC
TRBV7-2	-	TRBJ1-1	-	CASSPFGPMTTEAFF	TGTGCCAGCAGCCCGTTCGGGCCTATGACCACTGAAGCTTTCTTT
TRBV6-2/TRBV6-3	-	TRBJ2-3	-	CASGYSTMGGPDTQYF	TGTGCCAGCGGTTACTCGACGATGGGGGGGCCAGATACGCAGTATTTT
TRBV6-2/TRBV6-3	-	TRBJ1-2	-	CASSSFIGYTF	TGTGCCAGCAGTAGCTTTATCGGCTACACCTTC
TRBV25-1	-	TRBJ2-1	few	CASSELASSYNEQFF	TGTGCCAGCAGTGAACTAGCTAGCTCCTACAATGAGCAGTTCTTC
TRBV2	-	TRBJ2-6	many	CASSELGVLGANVLTF	TGTGCCAGCAGTGAATTGGGGGTTCTTGGGGCCAACGTCCTGACTTTC
TRBV29-1	-	TRBJ2-2	many	CSVVEGANTGELFF	TGCAGCGTTGTTGAGGGGGCGAACACCGGGGAGCTGTTTTTT
TRBV27	-	TRBJ1-5	many	CASGWPQHF	TGTGCCAGCGGCTGGCCCCAGCATTTT
TRBV4-1	-	TRBJ1-5	many	CASSHQGALGQPQHF	TGCGCCAGCAGCCATCAAGGGGCGTTAGGTCAGCCCCAGCATTTT
TRBV6-5	-	TRBJ2-3	few	CASSYGEGLWDTQYF	TGTGCCAGCAGTTACGGTGAGGGTTTATGGGATACGCAGTATTTT
TRBV2	TRBD2	TRBJ2-3	few	CASTERTSIPDTQYF	TGTGCCAGCACCGAGAGGACTAGTATACCAGATACGCAGTATTTT
TRBV6-2/TRBV6-3	TRBD2	TRBJ2-3	-	CASSYSGLAGGGTDTRYF	TGTGCCAGCAGTTACTCTGGACTAGCGGGGGGCGGTACAGATACGCGGTATTTT
TRBV2	-	TRBJ2-5	many	CASSVEVQETQYF	TGTGCCAGCAGTGTTGAGGTCCAAGAGACCCAGTACTTC